This T cell receptor (beta chain) appears in the sequencing data of a study of T cell responses to AZD1222 COVID-19 vaccine. Study-wide findings and caveats: In a largely white British group with more females than males, clonal diversity was possibly underestimated. Only a handful of AZD1222 recipients, several in all, had baseline seropositivity.

Clones were sequenced by immunoSEQ multiplex PCR, and TCRdb holds only the in-frame ones, with some missing. The data show approximately 180,000 clones, with more than 90% seen just once and less than 4.5% held by the top ten. From germline, CDR1 is KGHDR and CDR2 SFDVKD. This CDR3 comprises 13 residues. V was clipped by 9 bases and J by 9 bases, with 17 bases between them. A remark on this clone: The antigen is undetermined.

The chain couples TRBV24-1 to TRBJ1-5; D is ambiguous. The sequencing used peripheral blood, collected 28 days after the second dose of the MenACWY control vaccine. The receptor comes from an adult who received the MenACWY meningococcal vaccine as a control. CDR3 sequence reads: CATSGLTSSPQHF. The CDR3 DNA reads TGTGCCACCTCTGGCCTAACCTCATCGCCCCAGCATTTT.